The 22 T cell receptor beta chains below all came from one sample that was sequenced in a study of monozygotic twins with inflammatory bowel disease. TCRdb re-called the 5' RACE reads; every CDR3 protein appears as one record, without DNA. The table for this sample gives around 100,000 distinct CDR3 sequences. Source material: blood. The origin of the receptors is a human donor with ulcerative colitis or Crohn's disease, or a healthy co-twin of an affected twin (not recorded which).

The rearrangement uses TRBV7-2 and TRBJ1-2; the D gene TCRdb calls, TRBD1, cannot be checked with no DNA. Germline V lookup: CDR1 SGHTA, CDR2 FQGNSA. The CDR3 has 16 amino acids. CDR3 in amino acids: CASSSPSGESNYGYTF.

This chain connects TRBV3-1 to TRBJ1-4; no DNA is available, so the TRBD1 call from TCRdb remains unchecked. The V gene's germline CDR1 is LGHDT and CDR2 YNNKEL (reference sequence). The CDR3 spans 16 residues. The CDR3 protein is CASSRRTGGREEKLFF.

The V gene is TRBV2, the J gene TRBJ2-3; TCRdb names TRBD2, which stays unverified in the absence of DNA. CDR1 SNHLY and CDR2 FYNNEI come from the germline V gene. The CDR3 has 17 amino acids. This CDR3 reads CASSFLAGDSSTDTQYF. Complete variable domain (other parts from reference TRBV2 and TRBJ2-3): EPEVTQTPSHQVTQMGQEVILRCVPISNHLYFYWYRQILGQKVEFLVSFYNNEISEKSEIFDDQFSVERPDGSNFTLKIRSTKLEDSAMYFCASSFLAGDSSTDTQYFGPGTRLTVL.

The CDR3 spells CAISALEGGRYNEQFF. The chain employs TRBV28 and TRBJ2-1; the TRBD1 assignment by TCRdb is unverifiable without DNA. The CDR3 spans 16 residues. Germline-derived CDR1 and CDR2 are MDHEN and SYDVKM.

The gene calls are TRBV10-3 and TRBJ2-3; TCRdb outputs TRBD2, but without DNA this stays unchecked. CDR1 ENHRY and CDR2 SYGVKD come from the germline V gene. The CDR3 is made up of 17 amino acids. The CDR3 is CAIRTTGTSGLTDTQYF.

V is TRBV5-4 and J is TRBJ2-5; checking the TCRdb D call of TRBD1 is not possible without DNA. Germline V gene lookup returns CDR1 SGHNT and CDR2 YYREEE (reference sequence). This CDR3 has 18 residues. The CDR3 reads CASSLGQVAGGYQETQYF.

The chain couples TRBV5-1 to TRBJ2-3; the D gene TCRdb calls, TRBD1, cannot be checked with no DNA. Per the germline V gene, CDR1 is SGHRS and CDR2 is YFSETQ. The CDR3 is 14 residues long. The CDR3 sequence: CASGWDSHTDTQYF.

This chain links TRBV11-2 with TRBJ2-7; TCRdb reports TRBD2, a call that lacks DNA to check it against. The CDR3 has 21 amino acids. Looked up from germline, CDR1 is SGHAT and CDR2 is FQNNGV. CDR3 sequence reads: CASSSRTTGTSGRARESEQYF.

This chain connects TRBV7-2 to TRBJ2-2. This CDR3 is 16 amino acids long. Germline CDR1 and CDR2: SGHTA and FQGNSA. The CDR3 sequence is CASSLRRSPNTGELFF.

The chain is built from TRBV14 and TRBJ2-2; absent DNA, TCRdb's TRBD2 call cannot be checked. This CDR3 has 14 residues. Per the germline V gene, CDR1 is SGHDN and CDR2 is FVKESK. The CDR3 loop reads CASSLGLNTGELFF.

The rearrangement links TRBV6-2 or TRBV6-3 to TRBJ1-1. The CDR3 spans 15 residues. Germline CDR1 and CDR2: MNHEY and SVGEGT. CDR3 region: CASSYGRQVGTEAFF.

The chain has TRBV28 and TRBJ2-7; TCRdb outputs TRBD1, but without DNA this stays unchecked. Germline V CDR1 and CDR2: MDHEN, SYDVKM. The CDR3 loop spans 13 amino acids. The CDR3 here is CASTTGRSYEQYF.

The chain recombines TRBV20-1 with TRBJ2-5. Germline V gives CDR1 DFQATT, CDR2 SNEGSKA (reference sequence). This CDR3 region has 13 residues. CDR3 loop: CSARVTVRETQYF.

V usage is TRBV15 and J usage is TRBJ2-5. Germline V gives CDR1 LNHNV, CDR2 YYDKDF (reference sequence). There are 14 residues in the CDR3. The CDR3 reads CATSSRLGSETQYF.

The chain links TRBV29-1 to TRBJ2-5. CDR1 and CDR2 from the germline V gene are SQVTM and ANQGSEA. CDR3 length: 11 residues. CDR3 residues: CSVEVAETQYF.

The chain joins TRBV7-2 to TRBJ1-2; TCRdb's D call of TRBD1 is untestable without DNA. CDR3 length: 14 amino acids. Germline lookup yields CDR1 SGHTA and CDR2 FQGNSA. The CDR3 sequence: CASSYRSPVGGYTF. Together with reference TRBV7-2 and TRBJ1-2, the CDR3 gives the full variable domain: GAGVSQSPSNKVTEKGKDVELRCDPISGHTALYWYRQSLGQGLEFLIYFQGNSAPDKSGLPSDRFSAERTGGSVSTLTIQRTQQEDSAVYLCASSYRSPVGGYTFGSGTRLTVV.

The CDR3 loop reads CAISGTEGGPYGYTF. The rearrangement joins TRBV10-3 to TRBJ1-2; the TCRdb D gene call, TRBD1, has no DNA to confirm it. The CDR3 spans 15 residues. Germline assignment: CDR1 ENHRY and CDR2 SYGVKD.

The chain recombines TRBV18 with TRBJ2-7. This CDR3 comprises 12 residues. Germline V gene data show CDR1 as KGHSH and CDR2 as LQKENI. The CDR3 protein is CASSQASRGQYF.

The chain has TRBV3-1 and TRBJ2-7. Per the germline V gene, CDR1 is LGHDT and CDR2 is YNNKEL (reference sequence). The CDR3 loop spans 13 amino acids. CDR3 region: CASSPQLSHEQYF.

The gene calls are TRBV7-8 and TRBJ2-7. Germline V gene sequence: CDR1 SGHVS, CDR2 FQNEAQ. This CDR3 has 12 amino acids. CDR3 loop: CASSNIVYEQYF. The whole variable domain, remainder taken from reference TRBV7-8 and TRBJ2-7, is GAGVSQSPRYKVAKRGQDVALRCDPISGHVSLFWYQQALGQGPEFLTYFQNEAQLDKSGLPSDRFFAERPEGSVSTLKIQRTQQEDSAVYLCASSNIVYEQYFGPGTRLTVT.

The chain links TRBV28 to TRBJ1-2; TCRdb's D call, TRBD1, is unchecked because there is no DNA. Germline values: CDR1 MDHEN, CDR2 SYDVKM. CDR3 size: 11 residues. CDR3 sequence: CATGPVYGYTF.

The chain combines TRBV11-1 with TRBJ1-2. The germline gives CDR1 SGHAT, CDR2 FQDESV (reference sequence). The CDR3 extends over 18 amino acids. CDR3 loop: CASRTPPTGLPNDYGYTF.